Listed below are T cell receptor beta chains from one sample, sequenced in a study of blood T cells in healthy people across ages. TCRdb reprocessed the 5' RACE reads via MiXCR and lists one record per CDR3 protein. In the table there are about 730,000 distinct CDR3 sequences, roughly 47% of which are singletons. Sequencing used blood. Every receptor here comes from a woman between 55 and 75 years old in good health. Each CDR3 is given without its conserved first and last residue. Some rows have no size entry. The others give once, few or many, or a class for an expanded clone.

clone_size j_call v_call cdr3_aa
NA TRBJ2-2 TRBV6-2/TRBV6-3 ASSYVAGRAGPGELF
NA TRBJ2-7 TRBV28 ASFSSGTYEQY
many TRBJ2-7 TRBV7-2 ASSLSLGQGYEQY
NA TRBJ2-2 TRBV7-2 ASSSGLENTGELF
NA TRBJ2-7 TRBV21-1 ASSTSGIYEQY
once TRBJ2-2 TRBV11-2 ASSLVGKIAGELF
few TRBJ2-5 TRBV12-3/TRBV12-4 ASSPGLGTNEQY
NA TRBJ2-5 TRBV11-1 ASSPGQGAGETQY
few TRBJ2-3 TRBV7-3 ASSFLGQGNTDTQY
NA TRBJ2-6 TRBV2 AIGLAGSGANVLT
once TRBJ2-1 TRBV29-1 SVEDRGSGGQDEQF
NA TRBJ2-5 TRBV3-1 ASSQDAAGGRETQY
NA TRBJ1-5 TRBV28 ASAPEGFGQPQH
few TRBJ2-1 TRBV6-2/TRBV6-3 ASGGPSYNEQF
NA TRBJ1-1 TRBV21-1 ASSKGGRSSEAF
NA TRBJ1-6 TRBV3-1 ASSQQDSNSPLH
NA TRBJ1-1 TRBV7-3 ASSSRGGNINTEAF
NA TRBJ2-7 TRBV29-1 SVSPGTGRYEQY
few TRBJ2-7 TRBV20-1 SAREGGYEQY
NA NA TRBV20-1 SFAGSETQY
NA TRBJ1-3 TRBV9 ASSVEGIRNTIY
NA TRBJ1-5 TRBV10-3 AVSESSNQPQH
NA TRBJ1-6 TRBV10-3 AISESITAGSSYNSPLH
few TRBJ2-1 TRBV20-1 SASTGTSGKNEQF
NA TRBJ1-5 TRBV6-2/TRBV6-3 ASSILGRENQPQH
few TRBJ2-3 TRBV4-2 ASSQDPGSTDTQY
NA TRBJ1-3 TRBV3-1 ASSQSGNTIY
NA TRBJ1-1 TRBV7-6 ASSLERGGGSVNTEAF
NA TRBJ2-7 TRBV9 ASSVGVPTRFHPYEQY
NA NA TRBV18 ASSPGSGATYEQY
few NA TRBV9 ASNAGSLEVEQY
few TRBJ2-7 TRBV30 AWSDRSYEQY
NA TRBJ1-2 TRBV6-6 ASSPGTGMYGYT
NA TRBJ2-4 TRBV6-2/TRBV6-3 ASTPTGSKNIQY
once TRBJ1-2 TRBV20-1 SAAPLGEGYT
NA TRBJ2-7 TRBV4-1 ASRGDSKQY
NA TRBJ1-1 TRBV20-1 SARVDRVMNTEAF
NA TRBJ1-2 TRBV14 ASSQNRDAGGYT
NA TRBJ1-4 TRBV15 ATSRGQSHEKLF
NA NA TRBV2 ATTTRNEQY
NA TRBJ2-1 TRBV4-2 ASSQDAGGGVEQF
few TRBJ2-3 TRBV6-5 ASSRDTGRGTQY
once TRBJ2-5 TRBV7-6 ASSVGQRWETQY
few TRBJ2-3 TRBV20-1 SANPGPPTDTQY
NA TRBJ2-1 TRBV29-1 SVEMTGTPVDEQF
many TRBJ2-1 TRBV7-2 ASSLDTSNNEQF
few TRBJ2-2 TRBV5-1 ASSMSGRAITGELF